The rows below give T cell receptor beta chains drawn from one sample of a study of T-cell reconstitution after alpha-beta-depleted transplantation in children. MiXCR was run by TCRdb on the PCR reads, yielding one entry per CDR3 protein. There are about a million distinct CDR3 sequences in the sample; roughly 31% occur only once, and 28% lies in the top ten. This sample comprised PBMCs, mostly from graft donor cells, obtained 360 days after TCRalphabeta/CD19-depleted stem cell transplant. Every receptor here comes from a boy younger than two who had a stem cell transplant for SCID, so the T cells may come from the graft donor. The CDR3 runs from the conserved cysteine through the conserved F or W.

TRBV4-3	TRBJ1-1	CASSQRDRANTEAFF
TRBV28	TRBJ1-5	CASSFDRGGNQPQHF
TRBV29-1	TRBJ1-1	CSVEATGVGAFF
TRBV20-1	TRBJ2-1	CSARDLKSHNEQFF
TRBV15	TRBJ2-2	CATSRDSGTGNTGELFF
TRBV15	TRBJ2-1	CATSRAPAFGYNEQFF
TRBV9	TRBJ2-5	CASSPSVDGLRGETQYF
TRBV7-2	TRBJ2-1	CASSLVGTSSLEQFF
TRBV11-2	TRBJ2-5	CASSPGIGETQYF
TRBV7-2	TRBJ2-7	CASGKDRATHEQYF
TRBV20-1	TRBJ2-4	CSARDGSAGLSVQYF
TRBV2	TRBJ1-5	CASYFEYSNQPQHF
TRBV9	TRBJ1-3	CASSVGTFLSGNTIYF
TRBV10-1	TRBJ2-7	CASSPSGSGGSYEQYF
TRBV6-5	TRBJ2-1	CASSSIRDLSDEQFF
TRBV6-1	TRBJ1-1	CASSEMGRTLMNTEAFF
TRBV29-1	TRBJ1-3	CSAWTGWGNTIYF
TRBV29-1	TRBJ2-3	CSVSPNRRFYTQYF
TRBV9	TRBJ2-7	CASSYNHDRGVYEQYF
TRBV29-1	TRBJ1-1	CSVGGRVNTEAFF
TRBV15	TRBJ2-7	CATSRDPGLAYEQYF
TRBV4-2	TRBJ1-4	CASSQATLATNEKLFF
TRBV12-3/TRBV12-4	TRBJ1-4	CASSPMRTNEKLFF
TRBV12-3/TRBV12-4	TRBJ2-7	CASRARGGEQYF
TRBV20-1	TRBJ1-5	CSARAQIVQPQHF